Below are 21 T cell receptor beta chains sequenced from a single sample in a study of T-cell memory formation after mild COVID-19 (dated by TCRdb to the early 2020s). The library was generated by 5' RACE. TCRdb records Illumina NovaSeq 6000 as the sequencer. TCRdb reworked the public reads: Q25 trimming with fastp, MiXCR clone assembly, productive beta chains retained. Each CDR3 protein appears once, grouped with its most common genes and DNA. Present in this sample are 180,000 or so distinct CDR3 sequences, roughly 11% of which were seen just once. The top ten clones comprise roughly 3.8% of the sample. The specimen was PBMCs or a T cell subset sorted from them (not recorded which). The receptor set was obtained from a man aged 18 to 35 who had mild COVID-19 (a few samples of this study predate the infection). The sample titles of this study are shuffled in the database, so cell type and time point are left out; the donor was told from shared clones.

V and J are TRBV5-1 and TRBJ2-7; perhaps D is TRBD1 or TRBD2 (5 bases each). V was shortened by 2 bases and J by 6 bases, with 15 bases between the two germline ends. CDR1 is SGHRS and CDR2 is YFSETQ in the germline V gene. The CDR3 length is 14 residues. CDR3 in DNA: TGCGCCAGCAGCTTCTCGGGGCGGTCCGGCGAGCAGTACTTC. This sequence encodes CASSFSGRSGEQYF.

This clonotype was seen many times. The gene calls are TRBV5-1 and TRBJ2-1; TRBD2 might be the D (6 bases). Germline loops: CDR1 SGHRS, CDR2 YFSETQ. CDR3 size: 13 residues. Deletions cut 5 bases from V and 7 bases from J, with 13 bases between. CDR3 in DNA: TGCGCCAGCAGTCCCTACGGGGGAAATGAGCAGTTCTTC. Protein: CASSPYGGNEQFF.

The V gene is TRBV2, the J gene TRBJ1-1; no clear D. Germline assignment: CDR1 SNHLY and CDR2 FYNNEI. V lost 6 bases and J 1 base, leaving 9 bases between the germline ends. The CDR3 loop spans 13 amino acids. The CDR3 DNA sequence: TGTGCCAGCAGGATAAAAGGGAACACTGAAGCTTTCTTT. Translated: CASRIKGNTEAFF.

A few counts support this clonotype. The CDR3 DNA reads as TGTGCCAGCAGCTTAGGTCTGGCTAACTATGGCTACACCTTC. It encodes CASSLGLANYGYTF. The gene calls are TRBV11-2 and TRBJ1-2, with D unclear. The CDR3 length is 14 residues. Germline V gene lookup returns CDR1 SGHAT and CDR2 FQNNGV. With 1 base removed from V and 0 bases from J, the gap between germline ends came to 6 bases. The full variable domain, in which reference TRBV11-2 and TRBJ1-2 provide the parts outside the CDR3, is EAGVAQSPRYKIIEKRQSVAFWCNPISGHATLYWYQQILGQGPKLLIQFQNNGVVDDSQLPKDRFSAERLKGVDSTLKIQPAKLEDSAVYLCASSLGLANYGYTFGSGTRLTVV.

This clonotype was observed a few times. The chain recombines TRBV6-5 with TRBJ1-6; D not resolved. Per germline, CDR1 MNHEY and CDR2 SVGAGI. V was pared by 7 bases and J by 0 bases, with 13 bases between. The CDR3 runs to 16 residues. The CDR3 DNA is TGTGCCAGCACCCGAGCCCAGAGCTCCTATAATTCACCCCTCCACTTT. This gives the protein CASTRAQSSYNSPLHF.

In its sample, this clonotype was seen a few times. The CDR3 coding sequence is TGTGCCAGCAGTAACAGGGTTGGAGATTCACCCCTCCACTTT. Protein: CASSNRVGDSPLHF. This sequence joins TRBV7-2 and TRBJ1-6; D may be TRBD1 (6 bases). This CDR3 spans 14 amino acids. Looked up from germline, CDR1 is SGHTA and CDR2 is FQGNSA. The V end lost 6 bases, the J end lost 8 bases, and 14 bases lay between the germline ends.

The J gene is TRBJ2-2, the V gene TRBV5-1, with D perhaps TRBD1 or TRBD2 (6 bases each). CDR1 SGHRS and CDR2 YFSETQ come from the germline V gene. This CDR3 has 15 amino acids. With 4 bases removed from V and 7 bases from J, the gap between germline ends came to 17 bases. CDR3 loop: CASSPSAGEVGELFF. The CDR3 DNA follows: TGCGCCAGCAGCCCTTCGGCAGGGGAGGTCGGGGAGCTGTTTTTT.

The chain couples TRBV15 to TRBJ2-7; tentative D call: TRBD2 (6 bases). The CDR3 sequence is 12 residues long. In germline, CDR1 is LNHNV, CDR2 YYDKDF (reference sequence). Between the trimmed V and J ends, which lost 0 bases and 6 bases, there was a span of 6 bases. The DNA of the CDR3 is TGTGCCACCAGCAGAGACGGGAGCGAGCAGTACTTC. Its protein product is CATSRDGSEQYF.

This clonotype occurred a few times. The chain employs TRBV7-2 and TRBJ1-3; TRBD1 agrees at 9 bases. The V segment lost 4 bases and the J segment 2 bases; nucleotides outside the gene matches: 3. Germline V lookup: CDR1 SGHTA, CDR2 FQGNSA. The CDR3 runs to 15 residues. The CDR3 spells CASSSWTGAGNTIYF. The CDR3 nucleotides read TGTGCCAGCAGCTCGTGGACAGGGGCTGGAAACACCATATATTTT.

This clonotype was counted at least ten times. The CDR3 sequence: CASSSGIFTDTQYF. CDR3 nucleotides: TGCGCCAGCAGCTCCGGGATCTTCACAGATACGCAGTATTTT. The chain joins TRBV5-1 to TRBJ2-3; possible D gene TRBD2, 5 bases. CDR1 and CDR2 from the germline V gene are SGHRS and YFSETQ. This CDR3 contains 14 residues. V lost 3 bases, J lost 2 bases, and 10 bases lay in between.

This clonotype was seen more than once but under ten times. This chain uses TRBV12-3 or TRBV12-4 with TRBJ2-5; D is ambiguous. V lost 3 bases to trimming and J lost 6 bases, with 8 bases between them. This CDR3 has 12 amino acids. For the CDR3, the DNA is TGTGCCAGCAGTTTGGCCCGTCAGACCCAGTACTTC. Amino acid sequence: CASSLARQTQYF.

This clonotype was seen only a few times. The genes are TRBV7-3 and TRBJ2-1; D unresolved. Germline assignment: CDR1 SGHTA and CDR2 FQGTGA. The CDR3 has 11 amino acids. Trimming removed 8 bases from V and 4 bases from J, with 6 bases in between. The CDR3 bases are TGTGCCAGCGGTAGTTACAATGAGCAGTTCTTC. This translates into CASGSYNEQFF.

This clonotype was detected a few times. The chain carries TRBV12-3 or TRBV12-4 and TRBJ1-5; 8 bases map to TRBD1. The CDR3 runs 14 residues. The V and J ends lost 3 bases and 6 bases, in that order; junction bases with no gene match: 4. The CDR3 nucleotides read TGTGCCAGCAGTTTTGCAGGGGGCGGTCAGCCCCAGCATTTT. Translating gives CASSFAGGGQPQHF.

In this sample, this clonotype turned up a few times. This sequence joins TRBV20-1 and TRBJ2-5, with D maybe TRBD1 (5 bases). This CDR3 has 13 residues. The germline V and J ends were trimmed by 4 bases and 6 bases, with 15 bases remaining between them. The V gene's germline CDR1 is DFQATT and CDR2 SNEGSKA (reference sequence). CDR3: CSAIDRTEKTQYF. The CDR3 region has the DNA TGCAGTGCTATAGACAGAACCGAGAAGACCCAGTACTTC.

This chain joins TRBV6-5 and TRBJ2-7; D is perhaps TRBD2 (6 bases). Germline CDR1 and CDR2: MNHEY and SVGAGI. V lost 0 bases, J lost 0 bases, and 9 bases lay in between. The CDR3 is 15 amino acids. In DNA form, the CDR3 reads TGTGCCAGCAGTTACTCGATGCGGGGCTCCTACGAGCAGTACTTC. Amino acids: CASSYSMRGSYEQYF.

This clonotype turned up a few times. Here the CDR3 DNA reads TGCGCCAGCAGCTGGGAGGACAGGGGGGAAGCTTTCTTT. Translating gives CASSWEDRGEAFF. V gene TRBV5-1 combines with J gene TRBJ1-1; 10 positions agree with TRBD1. The ends lost 3 bases at V and 8 bases at J; junction bases unmatched: 4. This CDR3 region has 13 residues. CDR1 is SGHRS and CDR2 is YFSETQ in the germline V gene.

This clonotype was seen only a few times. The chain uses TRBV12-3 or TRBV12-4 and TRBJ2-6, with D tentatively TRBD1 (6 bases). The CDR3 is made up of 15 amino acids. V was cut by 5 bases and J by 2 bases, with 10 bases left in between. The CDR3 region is CASSKQGPGANVLTF. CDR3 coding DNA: TGTGCCAGCAGTAAACAGGGCCCTGGGGCCAACGTCCTGACTTTC.

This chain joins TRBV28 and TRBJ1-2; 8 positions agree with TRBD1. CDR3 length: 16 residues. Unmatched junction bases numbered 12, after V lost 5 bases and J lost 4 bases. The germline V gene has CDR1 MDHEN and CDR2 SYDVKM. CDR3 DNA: TGTGCCAGCAGTACCCCAGGACAGGGCCTTGTCTATGGCTACACCTTC. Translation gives CASSTPGQGLVYGYTF.

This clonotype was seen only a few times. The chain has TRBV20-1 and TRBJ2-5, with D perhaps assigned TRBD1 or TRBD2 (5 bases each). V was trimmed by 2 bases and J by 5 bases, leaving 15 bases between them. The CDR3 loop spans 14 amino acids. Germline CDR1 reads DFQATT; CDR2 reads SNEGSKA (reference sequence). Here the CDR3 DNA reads TGCAGTGCTAGAATCCCGGGGACGGGGGAGACCCAGTACTTC. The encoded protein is CSARIPGTGETQYF.

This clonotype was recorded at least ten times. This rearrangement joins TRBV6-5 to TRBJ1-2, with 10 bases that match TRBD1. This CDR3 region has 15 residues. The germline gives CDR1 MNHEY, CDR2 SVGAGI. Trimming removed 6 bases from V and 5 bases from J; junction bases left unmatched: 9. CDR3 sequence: CASSWRRGQGYGYTF. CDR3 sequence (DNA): TGTGCCAGCAGCTGGCGGAGGGGACAGGGGTATGGCTACACCTTC.

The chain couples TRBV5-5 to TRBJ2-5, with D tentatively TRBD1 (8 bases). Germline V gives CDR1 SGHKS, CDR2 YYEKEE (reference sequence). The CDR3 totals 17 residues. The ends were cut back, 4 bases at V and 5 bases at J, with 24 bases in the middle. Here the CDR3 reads CASSIGRSTGGEETQYF. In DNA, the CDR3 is TGTGCCAGCAGCATAGGCCGTTCTACAGGGGGGGAGGAGACCCAGTACTTC. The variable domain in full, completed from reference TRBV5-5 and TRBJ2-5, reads DAGVTQSPTHLIKTRGQQVTLRCSPISGHKSVSWYQQVLGQGPQFIFQYYEKEERGRGNFPDRFSARQFPNYSSELNVNALLLGDSALYLCASSIGRSTGGEETQYFGPGTRLLVL.